Listed below are T cell receptor beta chains from one sample, sequenced in a study of sequential checkpoint blockade in melanoma. The data were produced by immunoSEQ multiplex PCR, yet TCRdb's version contains in-frame clones alone and is incomplete. The sample has approximately 20,000 clones, about 50% seen once. The specimen was CD8+ T cells sorted from blood (inferred from file names), collected from a patient given nivolumab and ipilimumab in sequence. Receptor source: a human donor with melanoma. The CDR3 runs from the conserved cysteine through the conserved F or W. Fields, in order: D gene, clone size, J gene, V gene, CDR3 DNA, CDR3 protein. D genes are given only for firm matches. Size values are once, few and many counts, or a class for expanded clones, and some rows have none.

D gene: TRBD1; clone size: -; J gene: TRBJ1-4; V gene: TRBV7-7; CDR3 DNA: TGTGCCAGCAGCTTGGGGACAGGGACGGGCGAAAAACTGTTTTTT; CDR3 protein: CASSLGTGTGEKLFF
D gene: -; clone size: -; J gene: TRBJ2-7; V gene: TRBV7-9; CDR3 DNA: TGTGCCAGCAGCTTAGGCGGTGGGAGCTCCTACGAGCAGTACTTC; CDR3 protein: CASSLGGGSSYEQYF
D gene: TRBD2; clone size: -; J gene: TRBJ2-3; V gene: TRBV11-3; CDR3 DNA: TGTGCCAGCAGCTCCAGCAGAGGTAGCGGGAGCACAGATACGCAGTATTTT; CDR3 protein: CASSSSRGSGSTDTQYF
D gene: -; clone size: few; J gene: TRBJ1-1; V gene: TRBV6-5; CDR3 DNA: TGTGCCAGCAGGGAGGACGGGAACACTGAAGCTTTCTTT; CDR3 protein: CASREDGNTEAFF
D gene: -; clone size: few; J gene: TRBJ2-7; V gene: TRBV5-3; CDR3 DNA: TGTGCCAGCAGCTTGTCTGGGGGCGCGCACTACGAGCAGTACTTC; CDR3 protein: CASSLSGGAHYEQYF
D gene: TRBD1; clone size: -; J gene: TRBJ2-1; V gene: TRBV2; CDR3 DNA: TGTGCCAGCAGCGTAGGGACAGGGGGACACAATGAGCAGTTCTTC; CDR3 protein: CASSVGTGGHNEQFF
D gene: -; clone size: few; J gene: TRBJ2-1; V gene: TRBV5-3; CDR3 DNA: TGTGCCAGCAGCCTCGGGGACTACAATGAGCAGTTCTTC; CDR3 protein: CASSLGDYNEQFF
D gene: -; clone size: -; J gene: TRBJ1-2; V gene: TRBV4-1; CDR3 DNA: TGCGCCAGCGGGGGACACGGAACTTATGGCTACACCTTC; CDR3 protein: CASGGHGTYGYTF
D gene: TRBD1; clone size: -; J gene: TRBJ2-1; V gene: TRBV19; CDR3 DNA: TGTGCCAGTAGTCCAACGGACAGGAATGTCGATGAGCAGTTCTTC; CDR3 protein: CASSPTDRNVDEQFF
D gene: TRBD2; clone size: -; J gene: TRBJ2-5; V gene: TRBV28; CDR3 DNA: TGTGCCAGCAGCCCGCGGGGGGGCCTTCAAGAGACCCAGTACTTC; CDR3 protein: CASSPRGGLQETQYF
D gene: -; clone size: -; J gene: TRBJ2-7; V gene: TRBV25-1; CDR3 DNA: TGTGCCAGCAGTGAGGCAGCGTACTACGAGCAGTACTTC; CDR3 protein: CASSEAAYYEQYF
D gene: TRBD1; clone size: once; J gene: TRBJ1-5; V gene: TRBV30; CDR3 DNA: TGTGCCTGGAGTCGACAGGGCCGGAATAATCAGCCCCAGCATTTT; CDR3 protein: CAWSRQGRNNQPQHF
D gene: TRBD1; clone size: -; J gene: TRBJ1-2; V gene: TRBV5-3; CDR3 DNA: TGTGCCAGCAGCTTATGGATTGGGACAGCCTATGGCTACACCTTC; CDR3 protein: CASSLWIGTAYGYTF
D gene: -; clone size: few; J gene: TRBJ1-2; V gene: TRBV6-6; CDR3 DNA: TGTGCCAGCACCCCGCAGGGGTTAATTAAGGATGGCTACACCTTC; CDR3 protein: CASTPQGLIKDGYTF
D gene: -; clone size: -; J gene: TRBJ1-1; V gene: TRBV6-5; CDR3 DNA: TGTGCCAGCAGTTCAACAGATATGAACACTGAAGCTTTCTTT; CDR3 protein: CASSSTDMNTEAFF
D gene: TRBD2; clone size: -; J gene: TRBJ2-3; V gene: TRBV28; CDR3 DNA: TGTGCCAGCAGTCCCGATAGCGGGGGGGCCCTGGATACGCAGTATTTT; CDR3 protein: CASSPDSGGALDTQYF
D gene: -; clone size: few; J gene: TRBJ1-1; V gene: TRBV6-6; CDR3 DNA: TGTGCCAGCAGTTATTCAGGGGCCACTGAAGCTTTCTTT; CDR3 protein: CASSYSGATEAFF
D gene: TRBD1; clone size: -; J gene: TRBJ1-1; V gene: TRBV4-1; CDR3 DNA: TGCGCCAGCAGCCCCAAGGACAGGCAGGCCACTGAAGCTTTCTTT; CDR3 protein: CASSPKDRQATEAFF
D gene: TRBD1; clone size: -; J gene: TRBJ1-4; V gene: TRBV28; CDR3 DNA: TGTGCCAGCAGTCCAGGGGGGTATAATGAAAAACTGTTTTTT; CDR3 protein: CASSPGGYNEKLFF
D gene: TRBD1; clone size: once; J gene: TRBJ1-2; V gene: TRBV2; CDR3 DNA: TGTGCCAGCAGTGAAGATCGGGGGGGACAGGGTAACTATGGCTACACCTTC; CDR3 protein: CASSEDRGGQGNYGYTF
D gene: -; clone size: -; J gene: TRBJ1-1; V gene: TRBV19; CDR3 DNA: TGTGCCAGTAGTGTTGGCTGGGAAGCTTTCTTT; CDR3 protein: CASSVGWEAFF
D gene: TRBD1; clone size: -; J gene: TRBJ2-7; V gene: TRBV6-5; CDR3 DNA: TGTGCCAGCAGTCTAGGGACAGGGGTATCCTACGAGCAGTACTTC; CDR3 protein: CASSLGTGVSYEQYF
D gene: -; clone size: few; J gene: TRBJ1-1; V gene: TRBV28; CDR3 DNA: TGTGCCAGCAGTTTTCAAAGAGTTAACACTGAAGCTTTCTTT; CDR3 protein: CASSFQRVNTEAFF
D gene: -; clone size: -; J gene: TRBJ2-2; V gene: TRBV27; CDR3 DNA: TGTGCCAGCAGTTTTATTTTCAGCCTAGGGAGCACCGGGGAGCTGTTTTTT; CDR3 protein: CASSFIFSLGSTGELFF
D gene: -; clone size: -; J gene: TRBJ1-6; V gene: TRBV6-5; CDR3 DNA: TGTGCCAGCAGTAAGGGACTGACTTATAATTCACCCCTCCACTTT; CDR3 protein: CASSKGLTYNSPLHF
D gene: TRBD2; clone size: -; J gene: TRBJ2-5; V gene: TRBV27; CDR3 DNA: TGTGCCAGCAGTCCCGGACTAGCGGGGGGGCTGGGAGAGACCCAGTACTTC; CDR3 protein: CASSPGLAGGLGETQYF
D gene: TRBD2; clone size: few; J gene: TRBJ2-3; V gene: TRBV6-1; CDR3 DNA: TGTGCCAGCAGTGAAGCTGCGGGGGGACCAGATACGCAGTATTTT; CDR3 protein: CASSEAAGGPDTQYF
D gene: TRBD2; clone size: medium-sized; J gene: TRBJ2-3; V gene: TRBV5-8; CDR3 DNA: TGTGCCAGCAGCTTGGGACTAGCGGGGAGAAGCACAGATACGCAGTATTTT; CDR3 protein: CASSLGLAGRSTDTQYF
D gene: TRBD1; clone size: -; J gene: TRBJ2-2; V gene: TRBV30; CDR3 DNA: TGTGCCTGGAGTGTATTGGCAGGGGGAAGCGGGGAGCTGTTTTTT; CDR3 protein: CAWSVLAGGSGELFF
D gene: TRBD1; clone size: -; J gene: TRBJ1-2; V gene: TRBV29-1; CDR3 DNA: TGCAGCGTCCCGTCGACAGGGGAGTATGGCTACACCTTC; CDR3 protein: CSVPSTGEYGYTF
D gene: -; clone size: few; J gene: TRBJ1-4; V gene: TRBV30; CDR3 DNA: TGTGCCTGGAGATTGGGGGCGCATCCTAATGAAAAACTGTTTTTT; CDR3 protein: CAWRLGAHPNEKLFF
D gene: TRBD1; clone size: few; J gene: TRBJ2-7; V gene: TRBV11-2; CDR3 DNA: TGTGCCAGCAGCGCCGGCTGGGACAGGGTTGCCGAGCAGTACTTC; CDR3 protein: CASSAGWDRVAEQYF
D gene: TRBD1; clone size: -; J gene: TRBJ1-1; V gene: TRBV29-1; CDR3 DNA: TGCAGCGTTGAAGGGGGACAGATGAACACTGAAGCTTTCTTT; CDR3 protein: CSVEGGQMNTEAFF
D gene: -; clone size: -; J gene: TRBJ1-5; V gene: TRBV6-5; CDR3 DNA: TGTGCCAGCAGTTACGGGGCAGGACCTAATCAGCCCCAGCATTTT; CDR3 protein: CASSYGAGPNQPQHF
D gene: TRBD1; clone size: medium-sized; J gene: TRBJ1-3; V gene: TRBV7-6; CDR3 DNA: TGTGCCAGCAGCTTACTTTCCCAAGGGGGCGGTTGGAACACCATATATTTT; CDR3 protein: CASSLLSQGGGWNTIYF
D gene: -; clone size: -; J gene: TRBJ2-1; V gene: TRBV5-4; CDR3 DNA: TGTGCCAGCAGCTTGGGGCGGGGAAGGGATGAGCAGTTCTTC; CDR3 protein: CASSLGRGRDEQFF
D gene: -; clone size: -; J gene: TRBJ2-2; V gene: TRBV19; CDR3 DNA: TGTGCCAGTAGTATAGTCCGGGGCACCGGGGAGCTGTTTTTT; CDR3 protein: CASSIVRGTGELFF
D gene: TRBD1; clone size: -; J gene: TRBJ1-2; V gene: TRBV28; CDR3 DNA: TGTGCCAGCAGTTTTGGCAGGGGGTTCTATGGCTACACCTTC; CDR3 protein: CASSFGRGFYGYTF
D gene: TRBD2; clone size: few; J gene: TRBJ2-1; V gene: TRBV5-1; CDR3 DNA: TGCGCCAGCAGCCAATTGATCTACAGCGGGGGGTACAATGAGCAGTTCTTC; CDR3 protein: CASSQLIYSGGYNEQFF
D gene: -; clone size: -; J gene: TRBJ2-7; V gene: TRBV7-9; CDR3 DNA: TGTGCCAGCAGCTTACTTGGTAGCGTGGGCGAGCAGTACTTC; CDR3 protein: CASSLLGSVGEQYF
D gene: TRBD2; clone size: few; J gene: TRBJ2-1; V gene: TRBV9; CDR3 DNA: TGTGCCAGCAGCGTTGCGGGAGAGGTACATGAGCAGTTCTTC; CDR3 protein: CASSVAGEVHEQFF